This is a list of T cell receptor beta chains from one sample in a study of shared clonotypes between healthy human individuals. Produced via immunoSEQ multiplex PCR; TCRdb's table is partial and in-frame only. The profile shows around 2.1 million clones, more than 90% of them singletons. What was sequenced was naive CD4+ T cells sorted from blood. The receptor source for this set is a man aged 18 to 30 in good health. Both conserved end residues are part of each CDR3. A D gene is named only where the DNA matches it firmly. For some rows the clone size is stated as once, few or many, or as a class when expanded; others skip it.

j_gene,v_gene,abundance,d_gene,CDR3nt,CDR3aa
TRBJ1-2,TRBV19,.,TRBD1,TGTGCCAGTAGTATAGCCTCGACCACAGGGGTTTATGGCTACACCTTC,CASSIASTTGVYGYTF
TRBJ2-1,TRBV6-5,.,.,TGTGCCAGCGACAGAATTTCGAGGAATGAGCAGTTCTTC,CASDRISRNEQFF
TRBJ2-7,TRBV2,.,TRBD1,TGTGCCAGCCGCCCCCGACAGGGGCCCTCCTACGAGCAGTACTTC,CASRPRQGPSYEQYF
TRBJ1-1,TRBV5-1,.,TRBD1,TGCGCCAGCAGCAGACGGACAGGGCGGAACACTGAAGCTTTCTTT,CASSRRTGRNTEAFF
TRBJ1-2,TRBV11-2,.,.,TGTGCCAGCAGCCCAGGGATAGGCTACACCTTC,CASSPGIGYTF
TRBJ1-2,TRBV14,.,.,TGTGCCAGCAGCCCAACGGGGTACTATGGCTACACCTTC,CASSPTGYYGYTF
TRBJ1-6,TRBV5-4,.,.,TGTGCCAGCAGCTTGGCCGGGTATTCCAATTCACCCCTCCACTTT,CASSLAGYSNSPLHF
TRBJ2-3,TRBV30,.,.,TGTGCCTGGAATTATCCAGTACCAGATACGCAGTATTTT,CAWNYPVPDTQYF
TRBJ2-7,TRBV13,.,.,TGTGCCAGCAGCTCCAGGGGCTACGAGCAGTACTTC,CASSSRGYEQYF
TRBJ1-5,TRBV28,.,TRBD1,TGTGCCAGCAGTCGTCGAATGAACAGGGGGGGCAGTCAGCCCCAGCATTTT,CASSRRMNRGGSQPQHF
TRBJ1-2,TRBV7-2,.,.,TGTGCCAGCAGGCCCACCACCGGACCCTATGGCTACACCTTC,CASRPTTGPYGYTF
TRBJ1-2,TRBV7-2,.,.,TGTGCCAGCAGCTTCCAAATAGGGCCCGGCTACACCTTC,CASSFQIGPGYTF
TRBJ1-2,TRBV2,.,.,TGTGCCAGCAGTGAACAGGGCTCTAACTATGGCTACACCTTC,CASSEQGSNYGYTF
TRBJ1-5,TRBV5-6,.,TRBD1,TGTGCCAGCAGCCGAGGGACAGGGGGAAGGGGCAATCAGCCCCAGCATTTT,CASSRGTGGRGNQPQHF
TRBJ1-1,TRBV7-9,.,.,TGTGCCAGCCTTGTACAGGGGAACACTGAAGCTTTCTTT,CASLVQGNTEAFF
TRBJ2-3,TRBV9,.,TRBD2,TGTGCCAGCAGCCCTCGGACTAGCGGGGCAGGCACAGATACGCAGTATTTT,CASSPRTSGAGTDTQYF
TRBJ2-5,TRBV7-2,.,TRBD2,TGTGCCAGCAGCTCGACCGGGACTAGCGGATTTCGGCAGTACTTC,CASSSTGTSGFRQYF
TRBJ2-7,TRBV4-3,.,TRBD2,TGCGCCAGCAGCCAATATCTAGCGGGAGAATACGAGCAGTACTTC,CASSQYLAGEYEQYF
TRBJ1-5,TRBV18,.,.,TGTGCCAGCTCACCCATAAGCAATCAGCCCCAGCATTTT,CASSPISNQPQHF
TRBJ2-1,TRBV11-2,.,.,TGTGCCAGCAGCCCGTTAGGCGGGATTCACTACAATGAGCAGTTCTTC,CASSPLGGIHYNEQFF
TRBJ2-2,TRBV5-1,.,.,TGCGCCAGCAGCATTCAGGCCGCGAACACCGGGGAGCTGTTTTTT,CASSIQAANTGELFF
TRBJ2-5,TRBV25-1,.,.,TGTGCCTCAGGAGACACCAGTAGGGAGACCCAGTACTTC,CASGDTSRETQYF
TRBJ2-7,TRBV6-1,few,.,TGTGCCAGCAGTGTTGGGGGCATAACATACGAGCAGTACTTC,CASSVGGITYEQYF
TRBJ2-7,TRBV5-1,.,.,TGCGCCAGCAGCTCCCTGACAGGTTCCTACGAGCAGTACTTC,CASSSLTGSYEQYF
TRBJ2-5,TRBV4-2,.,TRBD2,TGTGCCAGCAGCCAAGATGGGCCTAGCGGGGTTCAAGAGACCCAGTACTTC,CASSQDGPSGVQETQYF
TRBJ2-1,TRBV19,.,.,TGTGCCAGTCGGACTGTCTTTTCCCACAATGAGCAGTTCTTC,CASRTVFSHNEQFF
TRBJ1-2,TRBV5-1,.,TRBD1,TGCGCCAGCGGCCCCGGGGACAGCGGCTATGGCTACACCTTC,CASGPGDSGYGYTF
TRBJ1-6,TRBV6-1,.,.,TGTGCCAGCAGTGAAATAACTCAGTCTAATTCACCCCTCCACTTT,CASSEITQSNSPLHF
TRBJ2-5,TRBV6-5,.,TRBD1,TGTGCCAGCAGTTATAACAGGGGAGAGACCCAGTACTTC,CASSYNRGETQYF
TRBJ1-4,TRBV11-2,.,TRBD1,TGTGCCAGCAGCCCGGTGGACAGGGGAACAACTAATGAAAAACTGTTTTTT,CASSPVDRGTTNEKLFF
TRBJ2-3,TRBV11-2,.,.,TGTGCCAGCAGCGTCCGTAGCACAGATACGCAGTATTTT,CASSVRSTDTQYF
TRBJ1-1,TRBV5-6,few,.,TGTGCCAGCAGCTTTTTGGGACAAGAAGCTTTCTTT,CASSFLGQEAFF
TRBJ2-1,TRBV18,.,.,TGTGCCAGCTCACCACTTGGGGGAAACAATGAGCAGTTCTTC,CASSPLGGNNEQFF
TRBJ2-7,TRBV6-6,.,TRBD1,TGTGCCATCAAGCCGGGGACAGGGGTGTTCGACGAGCAGTACTTC,CAIKPGTGVFDEQYF
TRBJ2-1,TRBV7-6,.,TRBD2,TGTGCCAGCAGCTTCTTTTTAGCGGGTAACAATGAGCAGTTCTTC,CASSFFLAGNNEQFF
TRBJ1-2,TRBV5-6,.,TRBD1,TGTGCCAGCAGCCTCTCCCGGGACAGGGCGAGGGGCTACACCTTC,CASSLSRDRARGYTF
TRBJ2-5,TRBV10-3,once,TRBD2,TGTGCCATCAGGGGCGGGGGTTTGGAGACCCAGTACTTC,CAIRGGGLETQYF
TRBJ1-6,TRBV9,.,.,TGTGCCAGCAGCGTAGGAGGGCTAAATTCACCCCTCCACTTT,CASSVGGLNSPLHF
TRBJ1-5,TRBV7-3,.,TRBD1,TGTGCCAGCAGCTTAAAAGGGACAGATACCTCGCGTCAGCCCCAGCATTTT,CASSLKGTDTSRQPQHF
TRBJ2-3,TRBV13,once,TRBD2,TGTGCCAGCAGCTTCCGACTAGCGGGGGGCACAGATACGCAGTATTTT,CASSFRLAGGTDTQYF
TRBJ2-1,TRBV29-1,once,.,TGCAGCGTCGGCGGGTTTCCGGACGGGGGTGACAATGAGCAGTTCTTC,CSVGGFPDGGDNEQFF
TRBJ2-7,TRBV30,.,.,TGTGCCTGGAGTGTACAGCTGGCGCGCCACTTC,CAWSVQLARHF
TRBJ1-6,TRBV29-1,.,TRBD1,TGCAGCGTTGGGGACAGTGGGTCGGCACCCCTCCACTTT,CSVGDSGSAPLHF
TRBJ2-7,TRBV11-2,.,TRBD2,TGTGCCAGCAGCTCCGGACTAGCGGGATACTACGAGCAGTACTTC,CASSSGLAGYYEQYF
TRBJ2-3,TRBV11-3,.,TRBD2,TGTGCCAGCAGCGCGACTAGCGGGAGGACAGATACGCAGTATTTT,CASSATSGRTDTQYF
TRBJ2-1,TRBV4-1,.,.,TGCGCCAGCAGCCCTATAGGACCAAGGGTCCCTCTCTTTGGTGAGCAGTTCTTC,CASSPIGPRVPLFGEQFF
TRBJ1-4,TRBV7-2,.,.,TGTGCCAGCAGCTTAGCAGGACTTAGAACTAATGAAAAACTGTTTTTT,CASSLAGLRTNEKLFF
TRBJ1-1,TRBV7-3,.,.,TGTGCCAGCAGCTTAACTCTGAACACTGAAGCTTTCTTT,CASSLTLNTEAFF